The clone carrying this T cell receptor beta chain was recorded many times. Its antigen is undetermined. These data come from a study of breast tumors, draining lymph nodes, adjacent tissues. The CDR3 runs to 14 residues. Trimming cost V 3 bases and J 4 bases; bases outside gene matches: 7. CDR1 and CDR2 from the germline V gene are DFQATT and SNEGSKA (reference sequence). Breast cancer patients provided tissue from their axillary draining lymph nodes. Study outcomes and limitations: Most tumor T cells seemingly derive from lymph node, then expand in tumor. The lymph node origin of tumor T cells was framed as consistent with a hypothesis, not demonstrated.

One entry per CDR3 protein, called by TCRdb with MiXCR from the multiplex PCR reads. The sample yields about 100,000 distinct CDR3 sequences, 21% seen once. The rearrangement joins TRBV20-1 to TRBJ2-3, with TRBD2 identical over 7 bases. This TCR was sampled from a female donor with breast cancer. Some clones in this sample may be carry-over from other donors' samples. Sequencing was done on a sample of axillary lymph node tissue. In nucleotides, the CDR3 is TGCAGTGCTAGCGGCGGCCGGGGGGCAGATACGCAGTATTTT. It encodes CSASGGRGADTQYF.